These 17 T cell receptor beta chains originate from one sample sequenced in a study of control samples from healthy donors and cancer patients. Data came from immunoSEQ multiplex PCR; TCRdb stores just in-frame clones and leaves some out. Of 70,000 to 90,000 clones listed, roughly 94% are singletons. The source material was blood. Receptors were obtained from a woman aged 40 to 55 in good health.

V gene TRBV12-2 combines with J gene TRBJ2-1. TRBV12-2 corresponds to a pseudogene. CDR3 size: 13 residues. The chain's CDR3 is CASRPPGHYEQFF. CDR3 in DNA: TGTGCAAGTCGCCCCCCGGGGCACTATGAGCAGTTCTTC.

The chain is built from TRBV18 and TRBJ2-1; D not resolved. V lost 3 bases, J lost 0 bases, and 12 bases lay in between. CDR1 and CDR2 from the germline V gene are KGHSH and LQKENI. The CDR3 sequence is 16 residues long. The CDR3: CASSPSEWASYNEQFF. DNA of the CDR3: TGTGCCAGCTCACCTTCGGAGTGGGCCTCCTACAATGAGCAGTTCTTC.

This clone has just a few counts. The V call is TRBV10-3, the J call TRBJ1-1; D possibly corresponds to TRBD1 (6 bases). In germline, CDR1 is ENHRY, CDR2 SYGVKD. CDR3 length: 15 amino acids. V lost 0 bases and J lost 1, with 9 bases in between. The CDR3 coding sequence is TGTGCCATCAGTGAGTCTGGACAGAGGAACACTGAAGCTTTCTTT. Its protein is CAISESGQRNTEAFF.

The chain links TRBV6-5 to TRBJ1-1; D uncertain. Germline CDR1 is MNHEY and CDR2 is SVGAGI. V was cut by 0 bases and J by 1 base, with 9 bases left in between. CDR3 length: 15 residues. CDR3 region: CASSYSILPNTEAFF. The CDR3 DNA reads TGTGCCAGCAGTTACTCGATTCTTCCGAACACTGAAGCTTTCTTT.

The chain recombines TRBV5-6 with TRBJ1-3; a possible D gene is TRBD1 (6 bases). Germline CDR1 SGHDT, CDR2 YYEEEE. The CDR3 is 15 amino acids. The ends were cut back, 1 base at V and 6 bases at J, with 14 bases in the middle. CDR3: CASSLQSTGPNTIYF. The CDR3 bases are TGTGCCAGCAGCTTGCAGAGCACAGGGCCAAACACCATATATTTT.

The J gene is TRBJ1-2, the V gene TRBV10-1; no clear D gene. The CDR3 is 11 residues long. The V gene's germline CDR1 is WNHNN and CDR2 SYGVQD (reference sequence). With 10 bases removed from V and 6 bases from J, the gap between germline ends came to 12 bases. In DNA form, the CDR3 reads TGCGCCATCAAGACTGGAGATGGCTACACCTTC. Protein sequence: CAIKTGDGYTF.

The chain carries TRBV29-1 and TRBJ2-3; 11 nucleotides line up with TRBD2. The junction had 2 bases not matched to a gene; V was cut back by 5 bases and J by 4 bases. CDR3 size: 13 residues. Germline V gives CDR1 SQVTM, CDR2 ANQGSEA. The CDR3 DNA sequence: TGCAGCGTTAGACTAGCGGGGCCAGATACGCAGTATTTT. As protein: CSVRLAGPDTQYF.

This clone was counted only a few times. The rearrangement joins TRBV7-2 to TRBJ1-6, with D perhaps TRBD1 (5 bases). Trimming cost V 1 base and J 9 bases, with 19 bases left between them. The CDR3 runs 17 residues. Germline V CDR1 and CDR2: SGHTA, FQGNSA. The CDR3 spells CASSLGGGGALGSPLHF. DNA of the CDR3: TGTGCCAGCAGCTTAGGCGGGGGGGGAGCCCTGGGTTCACCCCTCCACTTT. Looking up the rest from reference TRBV7-2 and TRBJ1-6 gives the full variable domain: GAGVSQSPSNKVTEKGKDVELRCDPISGHTALYWYRQSLGQGLEFLIYFQGNSAPDKSGLPSDRFSAERTGGSVSTLTIQRTQQEDSAVYLCASSLGGGGALGSPLHFGNGTRLTVT.

The J gene is TRBJ2-3, the V gene TRBV27; no clear D. The CDR3 has 13 amino acids. V was pared by 10 bases and J by 0 bases, with 11 bases between. Germline V gives CDR1 MNHEY, CDR2 SMNVEV (reference sequence). As DNA, the CDR3 is TGTGCCACCGCCTTGACCAGCACAGATACGCAGTATTTT. Protein sequence: CATALTSTDTQYF.

This rearrangement joins TRBV10-3 to TRBJ2-1; 8 nucleotides match TRBD2. CDR1 and CDR2 (germline): ENHRY, SYGVKD. The CDR3 totals 14 residues. V dropped 6 bases and J dropped 8; count of bases not matched to a gene: 9. CDR3 nucleotides: TGTGCCATCAGAGGACTAGCTAGTGTCGATGAGCAGTTCTTC. It specifies CAIRGLASVDEQFF.

This clone was picked up one time. This chain joins TRBV28 and TRBJ1-4, with D possibly being TRBD1 (6 bases). The CDR3 has 14 amino acids. Between the trimmed V and J ends, which lost 8 bases and 4 bases, there was a span of 14 bases. Looked up from germline, CDR1 is MDHEN and CDR2 is SYDVKM. CDR3 in DNA: TGTGCCAGCCTGGAGGGGACACATAATGAAAAACTGTTTTTT. Translating it yields CASLEGTHNEKLFF. The whole variable domain, filled in from reference TRBV28 and TRBJ1-4, reads DVKVTQSSRYLVKRTGEKVFLECVQDMDHENMFWYRQDPGLGLRLIYFSYDVKMKEKGDIPEGYSVSREKKERFSLILESASTNQTSMYLCASLEGTHNEKLFFGSGTQLSVL.

This sequence joins TRBV3-1 (or the pseudogene TRBV3-2) and TRBJ1-6; no firm D call. The CDR3 has 15 residues. CDR1 LGHDT and CDR2 YNNKEL come from the germline V gene (reference sequence). The germline V and J ends were trimmed by 5 bases and 7 bases, with 15 bases remaining between them. The CDR3 DNA sequence: TGTGCCAGCAGCGCTCTCCCAGGACGAAATTCACCCCTCCACTTT. This translates into CASSALPGRNSPLHF.

The chain employs TRBV7-8 and TRBJ2-7; 7 nucleotides align to TRBD2. The CDR3 covers 15 residues. V shed 5 bases, J shed 4 bases, and the junction held 11 bases outside the gene matches. Germline values: CDR1 SGHVS, CDR2 FQNEAQ. CDR3 sequence (DNA): TGTGCCAGCAGCCCGCAGACTAGCAGAGGATACGAGCAGTACTTC. It encodes CASSPQTSRGYEQYF.

This clone is a singleton in its sample. The chain has TRBV30 and TRBJ2-2; D is undetermined. V shed 0 bases and J shed 5 bases, with 7 bases lying between them. The CDR3 length is 13 residues. The germline V gene encodes CDR1 GTSNPN and CDR2 SVGIG (reference sequence). The CDR3 spells CAWSVFETGELFF. CDR3 in DNA: TGTGCCTGGAGTGTATTTGAGACCGGGGAGCTGTTTTTT.

V gene TRBV10-2 combines with J gene TRBJ2-3; 8 bases match TRBD1. Germline values: CDR1 WSHSY, CDR2 SAAADI. Trimming at V came to 4 bases and at J to 3 bases, leaving 12 bases not matched to a gene. The CDR3 has 17 residues. CDR3 DNA: TGCGCCAGCAGTGGTCCCCAGGGGGCATTATTGACAGATACGCAGTATTTT. Its translation: CASSGPQGALLTDTQYF.

J is TRBJ2-2 and V is TRBV7-2; D not resolved. The CDR3 totals 15 residues. Germline V gene lookup returns CDR1 SGHTA and CDR2 FQGNSA. Trimming took 3 bases from V and 4 from J, leaving 12 bases between them. The CDR3 protein is CASSFSTLSTGELFF. The DNA of the CDR3 is TGTGCCAGCAGCTTTAGTACTTTGAGCACCGGGGAGCTGTTTTTT.

This sequence joins TRBV7-9 and TRBJ1-5; unclear D gene. CDR3 length equals 16 residues. Trimming removed 2 bases from V and 0 bases from J, with 11 bases in between. In germline, CDR1 is SEHNR, CDR2 FQNEAQ (reference sequence). CDR3 sequence reads: CASSLSDGDSNQPQHF. The CDR3 DNA reads as TGTGCCAGCAGCTTATCGGACGGCGATAGCAATCAGCCCCAGCATTTT. Based on the CDR3 plus reference TRBV7-9 and TRBJ1-5, the full variable domain is DTGVSQNPRHKITKRGQNVTFRCDPISEHNRLYWYRQTLGQGPEFLTYFQNEAQLEKSRLLSDRFSAERPKGSFSTLEIQRTEQGDSAMYLCASSLSDGDSNQPQHFGDGTRLSIL.